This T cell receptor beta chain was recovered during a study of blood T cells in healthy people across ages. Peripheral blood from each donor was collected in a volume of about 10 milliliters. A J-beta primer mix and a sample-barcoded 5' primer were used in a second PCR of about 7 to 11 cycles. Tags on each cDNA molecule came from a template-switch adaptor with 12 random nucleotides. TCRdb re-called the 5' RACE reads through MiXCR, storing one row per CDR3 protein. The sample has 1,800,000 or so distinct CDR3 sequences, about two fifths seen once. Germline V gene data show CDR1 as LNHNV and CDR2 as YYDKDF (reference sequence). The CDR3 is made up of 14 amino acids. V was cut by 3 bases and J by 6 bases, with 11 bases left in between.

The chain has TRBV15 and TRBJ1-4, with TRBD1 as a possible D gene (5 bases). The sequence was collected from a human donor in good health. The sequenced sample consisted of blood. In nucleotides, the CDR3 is TGTGCCACCAGCAGGGACAACGGAGATGAAAAACTGTTTTTT. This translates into CATSRDNGDEKLFF. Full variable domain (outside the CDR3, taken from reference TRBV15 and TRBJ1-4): DAMVIQNPRYQVTQFGKPVTLSCSQTLNHNVMYWYQQKSSQAPKLLFHYYDKDFNNEADTPDNFQSRRPNTSFCFLDIRSPGLGDTAMYLCATSRDNGDEKLFFGSGTQLSVL.